The rows below give T cell receptor beta chains drawn from one sample of a study of OX40 agonist ivuxolimab in advanced cancers. Sequenced by immunoSEQ multiplex PCR; TCRdb stores in-frame clones only, minus some. The sample records some 70,000 clones, about 91% being singletons. The sample in question was CD4+ or CD8+ T cells sorted from blood, obtained in a trial of the OX40 agonist ivuxolimab. Receptor source: an adult with an advanced solid tumor such as melanoma, head and neck, liver or kidney cancer. CDR3s include the opening cysteine and the closing phenylalanine or tryptophan. A D gene is named only where the DNA matches it firmly. Expanded clones are given a class, and other clones once, few, many or no size at all.

.,TRBV2,TRBD1,TRBJ2-7,TGTGCCAGCAGGACATCAGGACAGGGATACGAGCAGTACTTC,CASRTSGQGYEQYF
.,TRBV29-1,.,TRBJ2-3,TGCAGCGTTGAGGGGGGGGCAAGGGATACGCAGTATTTT,CSVEGGARDTQYF
once,TRBV5-1,.,TRBJ2-5,TGCGCCAGCAGCTTGGGGCGGGAGACCCAGTACTTC,CASSLGRETQYF
.,TRBV7-2,.,TRBJ2-2,TGTGCCAGCAGCCCCCAGGCCGGGGAGCTGTTTTTT,CASSPQAGELFF
.,TRBV30,.,TRBJ2-7,TGTGCCTGGAGCCTTCTTGCGGGGAATTACGAGCAGTACTTC,CAWSLLAGNYEQYF
.,TRBV5-1,.,TRBJ1-2,TGCGCCAGCAGCTTGGACCCAGATAAGCTATCATCTGGCTACACCTTC,CASSLDPDKLSSGYTF
.,TRBV19,TRBD2,TRBJ2-3,TGTGCCAGTAGTCTAGCGGGGTTTACAGATACGCAGTATTTT,CASSLAGFTDTQYF
.,TRBV30,.,TRBJ2-7,TGTGCCTGGAGATTGGGGTCGTACGGCTCCTACGAGCAGTACTTC,CAWRLGSYGSYEQYF
once,TRBV25-1,.,TRBJ2-7,TGTGCCAGCAGTGAATATTCAGTCCAAAGGCACGAGCAGTACTTC,CASSEYSVQRHEQYF
.,TRBV27,.,TRBJ2-2,TGTGCCAGCAGTTTGGGCGGGATCGGGTCGGACACCGGGGAGCTGTTTTTT,CASSLGGIGSDTGELFF
.,TRBV5-1,.,TRBJ2-3,TGCGCCAGCAGCTTGGCCCCCCCGGCAGATACGCAGTATTTT,CASSLAPPADTQYF
medium-sized,TRBV14,.,TRBJ2-1,TGTGCCAGCAGCCCCCTGGACAGTTACAATGAGCAGTTCTTC,CASSPLDSYNEQFF
.,TRBV19,TRBD2,TRBJ2-1,TGTGCCAGTAGCTCTACGCTAGCGGGGGGTTACAATGAGCAGTTCTTC,CASSSTLAGGYNEQFF
.,TRBV30,.,TRBJ2-7,TGTGCCTGGAGTGGAGCCGGGACACCAAACCAGCAGTACTTC,CAWSGAGTPNQQYF
once,TRBV5-1,.,TRBJ1-1,TGCGCCAGCAGCTCAAACTCAGGGGTGAACACTGAAGCTTTCTTT,CASSSNSGVNTEAFF
.,TRBV6-4,.,TRBJ2-1,TGTGCCAGCAGTGACAGGAGCTCCTACAATGAGCAGTTCTTC,CASSDRSSYNEQFF
.,TRBV30,TRBD1,TRBJ1-5,TGTGCCTGGGGTGGGGGGACAGCTAATCAGCCCCAGCATTTT,CAWGGGTANQPQHF
.,TRBV7-3,.,TRBJ2-2,TGTGCCAGCAGCTTAGTAGCGGAGAGCACCGGGGAGCTGTTTTTT,CASSLVAESTGELFF